This is a list of T cell receptor beta chains from one sample in a study of T cell changes during pregnancy in multiple sclerosis. Assay used: immunoSEQ multiplex PCR; TCRdb lists only in-frame clones, some missing. The top ten hold less than 0.9% of the sample, which has 25,000 to 35,000 clones, about 90% seen once. The sample consisted of CD4+ T cells from peripheral blood mononuclear cells, taken in the first trimester of pregnancy. The receptors stem from a female donor in good health, enrolled as a control in a pregnancy study. Both conserved end residues are part of each CDR3. A D gene is named only where the DNA matches it firmly. For some rows the clone size is stated as once, few or many, or as a class when expanded; others skip it.

D gene: NA; clone size: NA; V gene: TRBV5-8; J gene: TRBJ1-5; CDR3 protein: CASSPDTNQPQHF; CDR3 DNA: TGTGCCAGCAGCCCAGACACTAATCAGCCCCAGCATTTT
D gene: TRBD1; clone size: NA; V gene: TRBV7-3; J gene: TRBJ1-1; CDR3 protein: CASSRTGTGRGAFF; CDR3 DNA: TGTGCCAGCAGTCGAACCGGGACAGGGCGGGGAGCTTTCTTT
D gene: TRBD1; clone size: NA; V gene: TRBV14; J gene: TRBJ2-7; CDR3 protein: CASSHGPGQGNNEQYF; CDR3 DNA: TGTGCCAGCAGCCATGGCCCGGGACAGGGGAACAACGAGCAGTACTTC
D gene: NA; clone size: NA; V gene: TRBV11-3; J gene: TRBJ1-1; CDR3 protein: CASSLGDMNTEAFF; CDR3 DNA: TGTGCCAGCAGCTTGGGTGACATGAACACTGAAGCTTTCTTT
D gene: TRBD2; clone size: NA; V gene: TRBV5-4; J gene: TRBJ2-1; CDR3 protein: CASSLLAGGRREQFF; CDR3 DNA: TGTGCCAGCAGCTTGCTAGCGGGGGGGCGTCGGGAGCAGTTCTTC
D gene: NA; clone size: NA; V gene: TRBV21-1; J gene: TRBJ2-5; CDR3 protein: CASSKLLGGRGETQYF; CDR3 DNA: TGTGCCAGCAGCAAATTATTGGGTGGGCGGGGAGAGACCCAGTACTTC
D gene: TRBD1; clone size: NA; V gene: TRBV6-6; J gene: TRBJ1-6; CDR3 protein: CASRNTGQGSPLHF; CDR3 DNA: TGTGCCAGTAGAAATACAGGACAGGGGTCACCCCTCCACTTT
D gene: TRBD1; clone size: NA; V gene: TRBV6-5; J gene: TRBJ2-1; CDR3 protein: CASSPDRDSYNEQFF; CDR3 DNA: TGTGCCAGCAGTCCTGACAGGGACTCCTACAATGAGCAGTTCTTC
D gene: NA; clone size: NA; V gene: TRBV2; J gene: TRBJ1-5; CDR3 protein: CASDRGVSNQPQHF; CDR3 DNA: TGTGCCAGCGATAGGGGTGTTAGCAATCAGCCCCAGCATTTT
D gene: NA; clone size: NA; V gene: TRBV12-5; J gene: TRBJ2-2; CDR3 protein: CASGHPDGTGELFF; CDR3 DNA: TGTGCTAGTGGACACCCCGATGGCACCGGGGAGCTGTTTTTT
D gene: TRBD1; clone size: NA; V gene: TRBV7-2; J gene: TRBJ1-1; CDR3 protein: CASSPGKTGEGGAFF; CDR3 DNA: TGTGCCAGCAGCCCAGGCAAAACAGGGGAAGGGGGAGCTTTCTTT
D gene: NA; clone size: NA; V gene: TRBV4-3; J gene: TRBJ2-3; CDR3 protein: CASSRDFRGTQYF; CDR3 DNA: TGCGCCAGCAGCCGGGACTTTCGGGGTACGCAGTATTTT
D gene: TRBD1; clone size: once; V gene: TRBV9; J gene: TRBJ1-2; CDR3 protein: CASGRGQGVYGYTF; CDR3 DNA: TGTGCCAGCGGTAGGGGACAGGGGGTATATGGCTACACCTTC
D gene: NA; clone size: NA; V gene: TRBV5-1; J gene: TRBJ2-1; CDR3 protein: CASTEGWRDNEQFF; CDR3 DNA: TGCGCCAGCACGGAAGGGTGGCGGGACAATGAGCAGTTCTTC
D gene: NA; clone size: NA; V gene: TRBV2; J gene: TRBJ2-7; CDR3 protein: CASSEALLRYGYEQYF; CDR3 DNA: TGTGCCAGCAGTGAAGCGCTTCTCCGATACGGCTACGAGCAGTACTTC
D gene: NA; clone size: NA; V gene: TRBV18; J gene: TRBJ1-5; CDR3 protein: CASSSGDSAGNQPQHF; CDR3 DNA: TGTGCCAGCTCCTCCGGGGACTCCGCGGGGAATCAGCCCCAGCATTTT
D gene: TRBD1; clone size: NA; V gene: TRBV5-1; J gene: TRBJ2-5; CDR3 protein: CASSVDRGEETQYF; CDR3 DNA: TGCGCCAGCAGCGTGGACAGGGGAGAAGAGACCCAGTACTTC
D gene: TRBD2; clone size: few; V gene: TRBV7-2; J gene: TRBJ2-3; CDR3 protein: CASSTTGTSTDTQYF; CDR3 DNA: TGTGCCAGCAGCACGACCGGGACTAGTACAGATACGCAGTATTTT
D gene: NA; clone size: once; V gene: TRBV29-1; J gene: TRBJ1-1; CDR3 protein: CSALEGGTGTEAFF; CDR3 DNA: TGCAGCGCTCTCGAGGGAGGGACGGGAACTGAAGCTTTCTTT
D gene: NA; clone size: NA; V gene: TRBV7-9; J gene: TRBJ2-1; CDR3 protein: CASSFLDTSSYNEQFF; CDR3 DNA: TGTGCCAGCAGCTTCTTAGACACCAGCTCCTACAATGAGCAGTTCTTC
D gene: TRBD1; clone size: few; V gene: TRBV4-1; J gene: TRBJ1-4; CDR3 protein: CASSQVGQGVEKLFF; CDR3 DNA: TGCGCCAGCAGCCAAGTAGGACAGGGGGTTGAAAAACTGTTTTTT
D gene: TRBD1; clone size: once; V gene: TRBV2; J gene: TRBJ1-2; CDR3 protein: CASRGQGGGYTF; CDR3 DNA: TGTGCCAGCCGAGGACAGGGGGGTGGCTACACCTTC
D gene: NA; clone size: NA; V gene: TRBV29-1; J gene: TRBJ2-1; CDR3 protein: CSVLRGVGFANEQFF; CDR3 DNA: TGCAGCGTTCTCAGGGGAGTTGGATTCGCCAATGAGCAGTTCTTC
D gene: NA; clone size: NA; V gene: TRBV7-2; J gene: TRBJ1-2; CDR3 protein: CASSLGTGANYGYTF; CDR3 DNA: TGTGCCAGCAGCTTAGGAACAGGAGCTAACTATGGCTACACCTTC
D gene: TRBD1; clone size: NA; V gene: TRBV7-2; J gene: TRBJ1-4; CDR3 protein: CASSDWRGQGNEKLFF; CDR3 DNA: TGTGCCAGCAGCGACTGGAGGGGGCAGGGTAATGAAAAACTGTTTTTT
D gene: TRBD2; clone size: NA; V gene: TRBV29-1; J gene: TRBJ2-1; CDR3 protein: CSARELLAGGGNEQFF; CDR3 DNA: TGCAGCGCCCGAGAACTACTAGCGGGGGGTGGCAATGAGCAGTTCTTC
D gene: TRBD1; clone size: NA; V gene: TRBV5-4; J gene: TRBJ1-6; CDR3 protein: CASSSHPGQGRNSPLHF; CDR3 DNA: TGTGCCAGCAGCTCCCATCCGGGACAGGGTCGGAATTCACCCCTCCACTTT
D gene: TRBD2; clone size: NA; V gene: TRBV7-9; J gene: TRBJ2-5; CDR3 protein: CASSATSGGAETQYF; CDR3 DNA: TGTGCCAGCAGCGCGACTAGCGGGGGGGCGGAGACCCAGTACTTC
D gene: TRBD1; clone size: NA; V gene: TRBV5-1; J gene: TRBJ1-4; CDR3 protein: CASSPTGSYEKLFF; CDR3 DNA: TGCGCCAGCAGCCCGACAGGGAGCTATGAAAAACTGTTTTTT
D gene: TRBD1; clone size: once; V gene: TRBV7-2; J gene: TRBJ1-2; CDR3 protein: CASSLSFGTATYGYTF; CDR3 DNA: TGTGCCAGCAGCTTATCTTTCGGGACAGCGACCTATGGCTACACCTTC
D gene: TRBD1; clone size: NA; V gene: TRBV7-6; J gene: TRBJ1-2; CDR3 protein: CASSLVGGNYGYTF; CDR3 DNA: TGTGCCAGCAGCTTAGTAGGGGGCAACTATGGCTACACCTTC
D gene: NA; clone size: NA; V gene: TRBV19; J gene: TRBJ1-5; CDR3 protein: CASTAGEVPQPQHF; CDR3 DNA: TGTGCCAGTACCGCCGGGGAGGTACCCCAGCCCCAGCATTTT
D gene: NA; clone size: NA; V gene: TRBV19; J gene: TRBJ2-1; CDR3 protein: CATYPRGRKYNEQFF; CDR3 DNA: TGTGCCACCTATCCGCGGGGGCGGAAATACAATGAGCAGTTCTTC
D gene: NA; clone size: NA; V gene: TRBV5-5; J gene: TRBJ1-5; CDR3 protein: CASSSGTPGQPQHF; CDR3 DNA: TGTGCCAGCTCCTCCGGGACACCAGGACAGCCCCAGCATTTT
D gene: NA; clone size: NA; V gene: TRBV11-2; J gene: TRBJ1-2; CDR3 protein: CASSAGGLYGYTF; CDR3 DNA: TGTGCCAGCAGCGCCGGGGGTCTTTATGGCTACACCTTC
D gene: TRBD2; clone size: NA; V gene: TRBV6-1; J gene: TRBJ2-7; CDR3 protein: CASRPGLAYEQYF; CDR3 DNA: TGTGCCAGCAGGCCGGGACTAGCCTACGAGCAGTACTTC
D gene: NA; clone size: NA; V gene: TRBV6-5; J gene: TRBJ1-6; CDR3 protein: CASSYDRGAGSPLHF; CDR3 DNA: TGTGCCAGCAGTTACGATCGGGGGGCAGGTTCACCCCTCCACTTT
D gene: NA; clone size: few; V gene: TRBV21-1; J gene: TRBJ1-1; CDR3 protein: CASSSRQKNTEAFF; CDR3 DNA: TGTGCCAGCAGCAGCAGACAGAAGAACACTGAAGCTTTCTTT
D gene: NA; clone size: NA; V gene: TRBV2; J gene: TRBJ1-4; CDR3 protein: CASSGGSKGEKLFF; CDR3 DNA: TGTGCCAGCAGTGGAGGGAGTAAGGGAGAAAAACTGTTTTTT
D gene: TRBD1; clone size: once; V gene: TRBV5-4; J gene: TRBJ1-1; CDR3 protein: CASRRTGGAEAFF; CDR3 DNA: TGTGCCAGCAGGCGTACAGGGGGCGCTGAAGCTTTCTTT
D gene: NA; clone size: NA; V gene: TRBV7-3; J gene: TRBJ2-2; CDR3 protein: CASSLDRDTGELFF; CDR3 DNA: TGTGCCAGCAGCCTGGACAGAGACACCGGGGAGCTGTTTTTT
D gene: NA; clone size: NA; V gene: TRBV30; J gene: TRBJ1-1; CDR3 protein: CAWRFQAGNTEAFF; CDR3 DNA: TGTGCCTGGAGGTTTCAGGCAGGGAACACTGAAGCTTTCTTT
D gene: NA; clone size: NA; V gene: TRBV14; J gene: TRBJ1-4; CDR3 protein: CASSQDPWGLGEKLFF; CDR3 DNA: TGTGCCAGCAGCCAAGATCCCTGGGGGCTTGGGGAAAAACTGTTTTTT
D gene: TRBD2; clone size: NA; V gene: TRBV7-3; J gene: TRBJ2-1; CDR3 protein: CASSVGLAGVNEQFF; CDR3 DNA: TGTGCCAGCAGCGTCGGACTAGCGGGGGTGAATGAGCAGTTCTTC
D gene: NA; clone size: once; V gene: TRBV7-2; J gene: TRBJ1-1; CDR3 protein: CASSIQDTEAFF; CDR3 DNA: TGTGCCAGCAGCATCCAGGACACTGAAGCTTTCTTT
D gene: TRBD1; clone size: NA; V gene: TRBV10-3; J gene: TRBJ2-7; CDR3 protein: CAITQTGAYEQYF; CDR3 DNA: TGTGCCATCACTCAGACAGGGGCCTACGAGCAGTACTTC
D gene: NA; clone size: NA; V gene: TRBV5-6; J gene: TRBJ2-1; CDR3 protein: CASSSSSSPSYNEQFF; CDR3 DNA: TGTGCCAGCAGCTCCTCGAGCTCTCCATCCTACAATGAGCAGTTCTTC
D gene: NA; clone size: NA; V gene: TRBV7-2; J gene: TRBJ1-5; CDR3 protein: CASSRKPGDTISNQPQHF; CDR3 DNA: TGTGCCAGCAGCCGCAAACCCGGGGACACTATTAGCAATCAGCCCCAGCATTTT
D gene: TRBD2; clone size: NA; V gene: TRBV5-1; J gene: TRBJ2-5; CDR3 protein: CASSRYVGGGQETQYF; CDR3 DNA: TGCGCCAGCAGCCGGTATGTCGGCGGGGGTCAAGAGACCCAGTACTTC
D gene: NA; clone size: NA; V gene: TRBV5-6; J gene: TRBJ2-2; CDR3 protein: CASSLLGDTGELFF; CDR3 DNA: TGTGCCAGCAGCTTGTTAGGGGACACCGGGGAGCTGTTTTTT
D gene: NA; clone size: NA; V gene: TRBV7-2; J gene: TRBJ1-6; CDR3 protein: CASSPPPQDRNSPLHF; CDR3 DNA: TGTGCCAGCAGCCCCCCACCCCAGGACAGAAATTCACCCCTCCACTTT
D gene: NA; clone size: once; V gene: TRBV27; J gene: TRBJ1-5; CDR3 protein: CASSWAGENQPQHF; CDR3 DNA: TGTGCCAGCAGTTGGGCAGGGGAGAATCAGCCCCAGCATTTT
D gene: NA; clone size: NA; V gene: TRBV6-1; J gene: TRBJ1-2; CDR3 protein: CASSTTGYGYTF; CDR3 DNA: TGTGCCAGCAGTACGACAGGCTATGGCTACACCTTC
D gene: NA; clone size: NA; V gene: TRBV6-1; J gene: TRBJ2-5; CDR3 protein: CASSGGGQQETQYF; CDR3 DNA: TGTGCCAGCAGTGGCGGGGGCCAACAAGAGACCCAGTACTTC
D gene: NA; clone size: NA; V gene: TRBV29-1; J gene: TRBJ2-5; CDR3 protein: CSVAEQHGETQYF; CDR3 DNA: TGCAGCGTTGCGGAACAGCATGGGGAGACCCAGTACTTC
D gene: NA; clone size: NA; V gene: TRBV14; J gene: TRBJ2-1; CDR3 protein: CASSVLVGGHNEQFF; CDR3 DNA: TGTGCCAGCAGCGTTCTGGTCGGGGGGCACAATGAGCAGTTCTTC
D gene: NA; clone size: NA; V gene: TRBV7-2; J gene: TRBJ1-1; CDR3 protein: CASLREMNTEAFF; CDR3 DNA: TGTGCCAGCCTCCGGGAGATGAACACTGAAGCTTTCTTT
D gene: TRBD1; clone size: NA; V gene: TRBV18; J gene: TRBJ1-2; CDR3 protein: CASSTGQGRPGYTF; CDR3 DNA: TGTGCCAGCTCAACGGGACAGGGCAGGCCTGGCTACACCTTC
D gene: TRBD1; clone size: NA; V gene: TRBV7-2; J gene: TRBJ2-7; CDR3 protein: CASSRGTGAYEQYF; CDR3 DNA: TGTGCCAGCAGCCGAGGGACAGGCGCCTACGAGCAGTACTTC